The following is a TCR beta chain sequence with its context. Its antigen is unknown. This record comes from a study of a mutant IDH1 vaccine in newly diagnosed glioma. With V trimmed by 7 bases and J by 4 bases, 6 bases remained unmatched. The germline CDR1 and CDR2 sequences are SEHNR and FQNEAQ (reference sequence). The length of the CDR3 is 14 residues. TCRdb's copy holds only in-frame clones and misses some; the assay was immunoSEQ multiplex PCR. Of 110,000 or so clones in the sample, around 90% were seen once. The time point here: week 11, during vaccination. Doses consisted of 300 ug of mutant IDH1 20-mer peptide each, paired with topical imiquimod.

The sequencing used PBMCs, collected from a glioma patient whose treatment included an IDH1 peptide vaccine. This rearrangement joins TRBV7-9 to TRBJ1-4, with 7 bases aligning to TRBD1. This TCR was recovered from a woman in her 50s with glioma. The CDR3 DNA follows: TGTGCCAGCACCAAGCAGGGGGATAATGAAAAACTGTTTTTT. Amino acid sequence: CASTKQGDNEKLFF.